This T cell receptor (beta chain) was identified in a study of blood T cell repertoires in COVID-19. As for the study in general: Sites in the United States, Italy and Spain provided acute and convalescent COVID-19 samples. T cells, B-cell-depleted T cells, or PBMCs provided the cDNA or gDNA that served as material.

The germline gives CDR1 SGHTA, CDR2 FQGNSA. The V end was cut by 3 bases, the J end by 9 bases, with 12 bases between. The CDR3 contains 14 residues. Source study methods: Estimation of nucleated cell counts relied on the amplification of reference gene primers. Profiled with immunoSEQ multiplex PCR; TCRdb holds only in-frame clones, not every one. The DNA gave D and trimming, while V, J and clone size come from that table. Altogether over 600,000 clones are present, about 90% being singletons, with the ten largest covering over 0.2%. The rearrangement joins TRBV7-2 to TRBJ1-6; D is ambiguous. The sequence derives from a woman aged 18-30 years with acute or convalescent COVID-19. Sequencing was done on a sample of peripheral blood. The CDR3 nucleotides are TGTGCCAGCAGCTTCGGGAGTTGGGGTTCACCCCTCCACTTT. This translates into CASSFGSWGSPLHF.